The clone carrying this TCR beta chain came up many times. CDR1 is SGHRS and CDR2 is YFSETQ in the germline V gene. The length of the CDR3 is 15 residues. Trimming removed 0 bases at V and 3 bases at J, with 9 bases between. TCRdb re-called the RT-PCR reads through MiXCR, storing one row per CDR3 protein. The table includes tens of thousands of distinct CDR3 sequences, nearly 7% detected once. This record belongs to a study of patients and donors after allogeneic stem cell transplantation. This sequence joins TRBV5-1 and TRBJ2-2; D may be TRBD1 (5 bases). The sequenced material came from blood, either unsorted or a sorted T cell fraction (not recorded which). The receptor's source is a human donor who was either an allogeneic HSCT recipient or a stem cell or donor lymphocyte infusion donor (not recorded which). It is not recorded whose cells these are; they may come from a transplant donor. The CDR3 sequence is CASSLGQSDTGELFF. The CDR3 coding sequence is TGCGCCAGCAGCTTGGGACAGTCAGACACCGGGGAGCTGTTTTTT. Using reference TRBV5-1 and TRBJ2-2 for the parts outside the CDR3, the full variable domain is KAGVTQTPRYLIKTRGQQVTLSCSPISGHRSVSWYQQTPGQGLQFLFEYFSETQRNKGNFPGRFSGRQFSNSRSEMNVSTLELGDSALYLCASSLGQSDTGELFFGEGSRLTVL.